Following are 8 T cell receptor beta chains from one sample sequenced in a study of shared clonotypes between healthy human individuals. Repertoires were generated with immunoSEQ multiplex PCR, while TCRdb's copy carries only in-frame clones and drops some. Altogether 2 million to 3 million clones are present, approximately 93% being singletons, with the ten largest covering roughly 0.36%. Specimen: naive CD4+ T cells from PBMCs. The subset is: CD45RA+ positively selected. Source of these receptors: a man aged 18 to 30 in good health. Some clones in this sample may be carry-over from other donors' samples.

In the case of this clone: A read error may explain this, as a much larger clone is one base away. Other DNA sequences in this specimen translate into the identical CDR3. The CDR3 DNA sequence: TGTGCCAGCAGTTACGAGGGGGTTCAGCCCCAGCATTTT. Its protein product is CASSYEGVQPQHF. The chain couples TRBV6-6 to TRBJ1-5, with TRBD1 as a possible D gene (6 bases). Germline CDR1 and CDR2: MNHNY and SVGAGI (reference sequence). This CDR3 contains 13 residues. V was shortened by 2 bases and J by 6 bases, with 8 bases between the two germline ends.

The gene calls are TRBV6-4 and TRBJ1-5, with D possibly matching TRBD1 (6 bases). The ends were cut back, 5 bases at V and 9 bases at J, with 17 bases in the middle. This CDR3 region has 14 residues. Germline V lookup: CDR1 MRHNA, CDR2 SNTAGT. The CDR3: CASSLTGLHGPQHF. The CDR3 nucleotides are TGTGCCAGCAGTCTAACAGGGCTCCATGGGCCCCAGCATTTT.

V is TRBV7-6 and J is TRBJ1-3; TRBD1 agrees at 7 bases. Germline V gene lookup returns CDR1 SGHVS and CDR2 FNYEAQ. The CDR3 is made up of 18 amino acids. The V segment lost 5 bases and the J segment 1 base; nucleotides outside the gene matches: 14. Written as DNA, the CDR3 is TGTGCCAGCAGCCCAACAGGGGTACCCGCTCCATCTGGAAACACCATATATTTT. Its protein is CASSPTGVPAPSGNTIYF.

This clone was observed a single time. Here the CDR3 DNA reads TGCGCCAGCAGGGATTTTGCGGGGAGCACAGATACGCAGTATTTT. Protein sequence: CASRDFAGSTDTQYF. This sequence joins TRBV5-1 and TRBJ2-3; tentatively, D is TRBD2 (6 bases). Germline V CDR1 and CDR2: SGHRS, YFSETQ. Trimming pared 5 bases from V and 0 bases from J, leaving 13 bases between. The CDR3 length is 15 residues.

The rearrangement links TRBV7-2 to TRBJ2-1; D possibly corresponds to TRBD1 (6 bases). The CDR3 loop spans 14 amino acids. Trimming cost V 5 bases and J 0 bases, with 8 bases left between them. CDR1 and CDR2 from the germline V gene are SGHTA and FQGNSA. The CDR3 is CASSQGSSYNEQFF. For the CDR3, the DNA is TGTGCCAGCAGCCAGGGGAGCTCCTACAATGAGCAGTTCTTC.

Remarks on this clone: The same CDR3 also results from other DNA sequences found in this sample. The rearrangement links TRBV20-1 to TRBJ1-2; no clear D gene. V was trimmed by 5 bases and J by 0 bases, leaving 4 bases between them. The CDR3 runs to 11 residues. Germline V gives CDR1 DFQATT, CDR2 SNEGSKA (reference sequence). CDR3 DNA: TGCAGTGCTGCGCCTAACTATGGCTACACCTTC. Translated: CSAAPNYGYTF.

This clone was detected only once. This chain joins TRBV27 and TRBJ1-2; no firm D call. V was pared by 6 bases and J by 2 bases, with 10 bases between. Per germline, CDR1 MNHEY and CDR2 SMNVEV (reference sequence). The CDR3 contains 13 residues. The DNA of the CDR3 is TGTGCCAGCAGGCGGGGAATCAACTATGGCTACACCTTC. Residues: CASRRGINYGYTF.

The chain carries TRBV28 and TRBJ1-1; D is undetermined. V was cut by 5 bases and J by 5 bases, with 9 bases left in between. Germline V gene data show CDR1 as MDHEN and CDR2 as SYDVKM. The CDR3 extends over 12 amino acids. The CDR3 region has the DNA TGTGCCAGCAGTAGAGGGTGGACTGAAGCTTTCTTT. This gives the protein CASSRGWTEAFF.